Below, one T cell receptor (beta chain) is given with its context. The data stem from a study of blood T cell repertoires in COVID-19. Study context: PBMCs, B-cell-depleted T cells, or T cells provided the cDNA or gDNA that made up the material.

Data came from immunoSEQ multiplex PCR; TCRdb stores just in-frame clones and leaves some out. The sample yields about 140,000 clones, under 85% seen once. CDR3 size: 16 residues. Per the germline V gene, CDR1 is SGHTA and CDR2 is FQGNSA. J lost 0 bases, V lost 4 bases, and 3 bases had no gene match. Sequenced: peripheral blood. This clonotype was sampled from a man aged 45-65 years with active or convalescent COVID-19. This chain joins TRBV7-2 and TRBJ2-3; 11 positions match TRBD2. The CDR3 DNA follows: TGTGCCAGCAGCTCGACTAGCGGGACTAGCACAGATACGCAGTATTTT. This codes for CASSSTSGTSTDTQYF.